These T cell receptor beta chains were read from a single sample in a study of blood T cell repertoires in COVID-19. Using immunoSEQ multiplex PCR, the repertoire was profiled, and TCRdb retains in-frame clones only, with some absent. The sample includes roughly 190,000 clones, approximately 90% of them seen just once. The sequenced material came from peripheral blood. These receptors were taken from a middle-aged man with active or convalescent COVID-19. CDR3s include the opening cysteine and the closing phenylalanine or tryptophan. A D gene is named only where the DNA matches it firmly.

D,V,CDR3
-,TRBV14,CASSQDWGRGAFF
TRBD1,TRBV7-2,CASSPRQGALYEQYF
-,TRBV6-5,CASISPNYEQYF
-,TRBV5-1,CASSLLASSNEQFF
-,TRBV2,CASSTRVGTEAFF
-,TRBV5-1,CASSRIGGQVGSDTQYF
-,TRBV4-2,CASSQESARVVGSNTEAFF
TRBD1,TRBV5-4,CASAGQGSSWTEAFF
-,TRBV14,CASSQARGALTDTQYF
TRBD2,TRBV5-1,CASSSTPGLAGVKDTQYF
-,TRBV19,CASSIRGQGGPVNYGYTF
TRBD1,TRBV30,CAWSHKGQNYEQYF
-,TRBV19,CASSLGSGQPQHF
-,TRBV5-4,CASSLKQGPQTEAFF
TRBD2,TRBV5-4,CASSSPSGVNTGELFF
-,TRBV28,CASSLSGRGEQYF
-,TRBV5-1,CASSSGTPGNTIYF
TRBD1,TRBV6-1,CASSEGTGVRQYF
-,TRBV28,CASSLGRGYNEQFF
-,TRBV6-5,CASRDLGQGRPEAFF
-,TRBV1,CTSSQIAGAGTDTQYF
-,TRBV28,CASSLLGEAVEAFF
TRBD1,TRBV28,CASSLGQGFRQPQHF
TRBD2,TRBV9,CASSGNSGGAVEQFF
TRBD1,TRBV5-1,CASSSDGQGGQPQHF
-,TRBV24-1,CATRGGRGATEAFF
TRBD1,TRBV6-6,CASNAPGQGDNEQFF
TRBD1,TRBV5-6,CASSGEQGMGTEAFF
-,TRBV6-2/TRBV6-3,CASSYGGSSIEQYF
TRBD1,TRBV5-4,CASSSQGARTGELFF
-,TRBV27,CASSFSFEGEQYF
TRBD1,TRBV14,CASSQSEGGQDYGYTF
TRBD2,TRBV5-1,CASSASGGEETQYF
-,TRBV10-3,CAISDSRGGDTQYF
-,TRBV6-5,CASETGSYGYTF
-,TRBV2,CASSGTRNPRPQYF
TRBD1,TRBV5-8,CASSGTGYGEAFF
TRBD1,TRBV30,CAWRRQGADQPQHF
-,TRBV5-5,CASSSPGGYNEQFF
TRBD2,TRBV27,CASRHGREGLDEQYF
-,TRBV4-3,CASSQGETGFYGYTF
TRBD1,TRBV7-9,CASSFGDRGQETQYF
TRBD1,TRBV5-4,CASSSPQGGMGNTIYF
TRBD2,TRBV6-5,CASNSGAYNEQFF
TRBD1,TRBV10-3,CAIRTGQANNYGYTF
TRBD2,TRBV10-3,CAILTAGGGGTQYF
-,TRBV7-6,CASSSKWGGGAEQYF
-,TRBV19,CASSYRDTTGNTIYF
-,TRBV27,CASSWGLSSTDTQYF
-,TRBV5-1,CASSLAEGSYEQYF
TRBD1,TRBV11-3,CASSPRDRENEKLFF
TRBD1,TRBV28,CASSKTGTANSPLHF
TRBD1,TRBV27,CASSLQGATNEKLFF
-,TRBV19,CASSIQGGETQYF
TRBD1,TRBV19,CASNSWDRGTGELFF
TRBD1,TRBV6-4,CASSDPRQGDTDTQYF